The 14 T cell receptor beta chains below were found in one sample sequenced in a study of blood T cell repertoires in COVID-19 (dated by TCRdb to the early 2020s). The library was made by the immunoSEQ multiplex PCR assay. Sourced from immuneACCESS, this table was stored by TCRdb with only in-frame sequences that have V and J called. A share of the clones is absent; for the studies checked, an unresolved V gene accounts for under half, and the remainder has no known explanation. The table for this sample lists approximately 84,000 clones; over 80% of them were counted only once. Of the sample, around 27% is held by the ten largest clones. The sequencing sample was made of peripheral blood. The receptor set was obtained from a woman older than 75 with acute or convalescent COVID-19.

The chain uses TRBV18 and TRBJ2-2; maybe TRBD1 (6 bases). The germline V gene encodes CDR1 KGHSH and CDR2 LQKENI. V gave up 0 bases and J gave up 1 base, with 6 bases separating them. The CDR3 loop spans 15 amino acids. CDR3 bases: TGTGCCAGCTCACCACCGGGACAGAACACCGGGGAGCTGTTTTTT. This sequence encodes CASSPPGQNTGELFF.

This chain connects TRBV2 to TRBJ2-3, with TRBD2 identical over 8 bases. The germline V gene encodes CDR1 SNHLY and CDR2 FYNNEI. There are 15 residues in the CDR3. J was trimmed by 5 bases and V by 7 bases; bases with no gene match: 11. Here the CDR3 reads CASTPGGGFGDTQYF. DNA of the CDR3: TGTGCCAGCACCCCCGGGGGGGGGTTTGGAGATACGCAGTATTTT.

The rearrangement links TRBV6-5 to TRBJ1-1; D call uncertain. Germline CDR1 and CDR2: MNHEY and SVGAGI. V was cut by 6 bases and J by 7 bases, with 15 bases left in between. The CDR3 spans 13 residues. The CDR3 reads CASRRSTGIEAFF. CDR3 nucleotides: TGTGCCAGCAGACGGTCTACGGGGATTGAAGCTTTCTTT.

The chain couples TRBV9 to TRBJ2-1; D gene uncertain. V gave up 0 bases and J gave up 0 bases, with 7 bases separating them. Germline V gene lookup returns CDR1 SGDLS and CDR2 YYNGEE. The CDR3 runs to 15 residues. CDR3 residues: CASSVAESSYNEQFF. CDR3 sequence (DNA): TGTGCCAGCAGCGTAGCGGAGAGCTCCTACAATGAGCAGTTCTTC.

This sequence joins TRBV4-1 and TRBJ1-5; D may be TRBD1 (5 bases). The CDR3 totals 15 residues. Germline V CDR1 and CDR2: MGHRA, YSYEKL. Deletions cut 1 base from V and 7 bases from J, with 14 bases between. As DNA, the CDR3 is TGCGCCAGCAGCCAAGTGGTGGGGCACAGGCAGCCCCAGCATTTT. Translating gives CASSQVVGHRQPQHF.

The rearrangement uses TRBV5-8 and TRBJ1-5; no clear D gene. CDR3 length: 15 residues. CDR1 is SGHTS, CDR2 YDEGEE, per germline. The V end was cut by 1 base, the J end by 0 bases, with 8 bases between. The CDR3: CASSLRPNSNQPQHF. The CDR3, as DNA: TGTGCCAGCAGCTTGCGTCCTAATAGCAATCAGCCCCAGCATTTT.

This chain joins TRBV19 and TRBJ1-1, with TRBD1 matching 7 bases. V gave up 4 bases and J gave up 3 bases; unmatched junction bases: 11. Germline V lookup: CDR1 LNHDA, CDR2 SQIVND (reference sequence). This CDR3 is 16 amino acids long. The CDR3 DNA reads TGTGCCAGTAGTAAGCAGCGTGAGGGGGCGTACACTGAAGCTTTCTTT. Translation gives CASSKQREGAYTEAFF.

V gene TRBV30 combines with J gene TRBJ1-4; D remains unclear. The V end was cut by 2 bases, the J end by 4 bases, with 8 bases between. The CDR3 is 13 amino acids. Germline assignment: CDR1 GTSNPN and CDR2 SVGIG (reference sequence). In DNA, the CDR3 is TGTGCCTGGAGTTCGTCGTTTAATGAAAAACTGTTTTTT. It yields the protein CAWSSSFNEKLFF.

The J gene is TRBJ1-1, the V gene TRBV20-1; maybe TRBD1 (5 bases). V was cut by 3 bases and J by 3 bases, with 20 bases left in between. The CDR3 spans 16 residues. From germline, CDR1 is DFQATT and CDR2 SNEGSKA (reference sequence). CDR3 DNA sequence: TGCAGTGCTAGTGGAAATGTGGGGGAGGGATACACTGAAGCTTTCTTT. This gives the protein CSASGNVGEGYTEAFF.

CDR3 bases: TGTGCCAGTACTGCAGGGACAGTTGGCTCCTACGAGCAGTACTTC. Its translation is CASTAGTVGSYEQYF. The rearrangement uses TRBV19 and TRBJ2-7, with 7 bases identical to TRBD1. This CDR3 contains 15 residues. CDR1 is LNHDA, CDR2 SQIVND, per germline (reference sequence). The V and J ends lost 7 bases and 0 bases, in that order; junction bases with no gene match: 9.

The CDR3 DNA sequence: TGTGCCAGCAGTCCGCGGGACAGGCGACCGGGCACCGGGGAGCTGTTTTTT. This gives the protein CASSPRDRRPGTGELFF. The J gene is TRBJ2-2, the V gene TRBV27, with 8 positions matching TRBD1. Germline V CDR1 and CDR2: MNHEY, SMNVEV (reference sequence). The junction had 12 bases not matched to a gene; V was cut back by 5 bases and J by 4 bases. The CDR3 is made up of 17 amino acids.

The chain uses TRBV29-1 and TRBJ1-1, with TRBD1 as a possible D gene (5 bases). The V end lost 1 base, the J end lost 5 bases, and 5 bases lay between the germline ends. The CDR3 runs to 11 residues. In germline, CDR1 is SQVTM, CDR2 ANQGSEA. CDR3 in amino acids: CSVEGTTEAFF. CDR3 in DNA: TGCAGCGTTGAAGGGACAACTGAAGCTTTCTTT.

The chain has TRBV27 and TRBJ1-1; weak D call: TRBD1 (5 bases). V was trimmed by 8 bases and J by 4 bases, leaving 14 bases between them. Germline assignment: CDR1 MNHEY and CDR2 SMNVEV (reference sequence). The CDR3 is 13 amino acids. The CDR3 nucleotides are TGTGCCAGCGGATCATGGGGCGGCACTGAAGCTTTCTTT. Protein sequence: CASGSWGGTEAFF.

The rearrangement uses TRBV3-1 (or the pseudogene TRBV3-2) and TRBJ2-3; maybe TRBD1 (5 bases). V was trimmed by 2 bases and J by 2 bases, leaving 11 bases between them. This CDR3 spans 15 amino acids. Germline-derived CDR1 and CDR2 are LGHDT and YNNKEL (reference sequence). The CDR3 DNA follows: TGTGCCAGCAGCCAATCAGGGATGGTCACAGATACGCAGTATTTT. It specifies CASSQSGMVTDTQYF.